Sequencing of this TCR beta chain was carried out in a study of T cells expressing NK-cell markers. Findings and limits, study-wide: In a handful of donors, these clonotypes also led the CD3+CD56-NKG2C+ fraction.

What made the TCR beta cDNA was 5'RACE template switching with UMIs. From its re-call of the 5' RACE reads, TCRdb lists each CDR3 protein once, without DNA. The sample has some 280,000 distinct CDR3 sequences, and its top ten clones hold under 0.5%. As regards this clonotype: The antigen remains unidentified.

The CDR3 spans 16 residues. The germline V gene has CDR1 LGHNA and CDR2 YNFKEQ. The chain employs TRBV4-2 and TRBJ1-6; TCRdb's assignment of TRBD1 cannot be checked, as there is no DNA. The source material was blood T cells: a sorted CD56 or NKG2C T cell subset, CD4+ or CD8+ T cells, or bulk PBMC T cells (not recorded which). The sequence came from a man younger than 30 in good health. The CDR3: CASSQDRGARNSPLHF.